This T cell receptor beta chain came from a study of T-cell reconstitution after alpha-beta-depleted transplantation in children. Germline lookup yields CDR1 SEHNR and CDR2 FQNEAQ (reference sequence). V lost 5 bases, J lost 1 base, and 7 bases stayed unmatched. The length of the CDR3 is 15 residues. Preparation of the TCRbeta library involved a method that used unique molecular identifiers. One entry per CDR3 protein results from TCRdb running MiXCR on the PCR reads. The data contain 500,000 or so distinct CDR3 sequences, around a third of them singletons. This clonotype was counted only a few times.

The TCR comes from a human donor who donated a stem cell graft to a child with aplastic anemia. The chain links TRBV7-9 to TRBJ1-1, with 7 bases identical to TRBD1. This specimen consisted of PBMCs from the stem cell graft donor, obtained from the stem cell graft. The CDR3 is CASSAPGQPNTEAFF. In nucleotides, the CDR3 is TGTGCCAGCAGCGCGCCGGGACAGCCGAACACTGAAGCTTTCTTT.